One and the same sample provided the 2 T cell receptor beta chains below, sequenced in a study of T cells in localized non-small cell lung cancer. Profiled with immunoSEQ multiplex PCR; TCRdb holds only in-frame clones, not every one. Among under 3,000 clones, about 26% were seen once, and the ten largest hold about a sixth. The material sequenced was normal lung tissue next to the tumor, taken before any cancer treatment. The receptors derive from a woman aged 35 to 70 with stage II squamous cell lung carcinoma.

The gene calls are TRBV30 and TRBJ2-1, with 7 bases fitting TRBD2. This CDR3 has 12 amino acids. Per germline, CDR1 GTSNPN and CDR2 SVGIG (reference sequence). The J segment lost 15 bases and the V segment lost 1 base, leaving 9 bases of the junction unmatched. This CDR3 reads CAWSALAWGLFF. The CDR3 nucleotides are TGTGCCTGGAGTGCACTAGCGTGGGGTCTGTTCTTC.

The chain has TRBV6-8 and TRBJ2-5; TRBD1 might be the D (6 bases). The V gene's germline CDR1 is MNHGY and CDR2 SAAAGT. Deletions cut 7 bases from V and 5 bases from J, with 17 bases between. The CDR3 loop spans 14 amino acids. CDR3 DNA: TGTGCCAGCACCTCCCAACAGGGCGGGGAGACCCAGTACTTC. Its translation: CASTSQQGGETQYF.